The 27 T cell receptor beta chains reported below all come from one sample, sequenced in a study of blood T cells in healthy people across ages. Primers used in a second PCR of about 6 to 11 cycles were a sample-barcoded 5' primer and a J-beta primer mix. TCRdb analysed the 5' RACE reads with MiXCR anew, one entry per CDR3 protein. The sample comprises around 1,100,000 distinct CDR3 sequences, approximately 38% of which are singletons, and around 13% rests with the top ten. Specimen: blood. The receptors come from a young man in good health.

CDR3 residues: CASAKRGSTEAFF. The CDR3 nucleotides read TGTGCCAGCGCCAAGCGGGGGAGCACTGAAGCTTTCTTT. This chain links TRBV12-3 or TRBV12-4 with TRBJ1-1; D is possibly TRBD1 (5 bases). Trimming took 8 bases from V and 4 from J, leaving 14 bases between them. The CDR3 loop spans 13 amino acids.

The chain recombines TRBV20-1 with TRBJ1-1; D not certain. The CDR3 spans 11 residues. V was clipped by 1 base and J by 6 bases, with 6 bases between them. Looked up from germline, CDR1 is DFQATT and CDR2 is SNEGSKA (reference sequence). The CDR3 here is CSARGKAEAFF. The CDR3, as DNA: TGCAGTGCTAGAGGAAAGGCTGAAGCTTTCTTT.

The chain is built from TRBV15 and TRBJ1-1; D ambiguous. The CDR3 is 14 residues long. CDR1 and CDR2 (germline): LNHNV, YYDKDF (reference sequence). V was clipped by 4 bases and J by 0 bases, with 9 bases between them. The CDR3 region has the DNA TGTGCCACCAGCACCCGAGCGCTGAACACTGAAGCTTTCTTT. It translates to CATSTRALNTEAFF.

The V call is TRBV12-5, the J call TRBJ2-7; 7 bases are shared with TRBD2. The J call is uncertain, as TRBJ2-5 better fits the DNA end. Germline V gene lookup returns CDR1 LGHNT and CDR2 FRNRAP. This CDR3 has 19 amino acids. The chain's CDR3 is CASGLSQKHHAGVEETQYF. The CDR3 DNA sequence: TGTGCTAGTGGTTTGAGCCAGAAACACCATGCGGGGGTAGAAGAGACCCAGTACTTC.

This sequence joins TRBV13 and TRBJ2-3, with unresolved D. Germline lookup yields CDR1 PRHDT and CDR2 FYEKMQ (reference sequence). The ends were cut back, 0 bases at V and 0 bases at J, with 13 bases in the middle. This CDR3 comprises 17 residues. The CDR3 spells CASSLGRSSTSTDTQYF. The CDR3 DNA follows: TGTGCCAGCAGCTTAGGCCGGAGCAGCACTAGCACAGATACGCAGTATTTT.

The chain combines TRBV20-1 with TRBJ1-5; 10 bases map to TRBD1. The CDR3 totals 14 residues. Per germline, CDR1 DFQATT and CDR2 SNEGSKA (reference sequence). The V gene end was trimmed by 3 bases and the J gene end by 6 bases; junction bases not matched to a gene: 5. The CDR3 spells CSARDRGFRQPQHF. The CDR3 nucleotides are TGCAGTGCTAGGGACAGGGGGTTTCGTCAGCCCCAGCATTTT.

The chain employs TRBV20-1 and TRBJ1-1; a possible D gene is TRBD1 (5 bases). Germline V gene sequence: CDR1 DFQATT, CDR2 SNEGSKA (reference sequence). The CDR3 length is 16 residues. The germline V and J ends were trimmed by 0 bases and 1 base, with 15 bases remaining between them. CDR3 nucleotides: TGCAGTGCTAGAGATTCCGGACGCGGGGGGAACACTGAAGCTTTCTTT. This translates into CSARDSGRGGNTEAFF.

A few counts support this clonotype. The V gene is TRBV20-1, the J gene TRBJ2-2; D not resolved. V was trimmed by 0 bases and J by 1 base, leaving 18 bases between them. The CDR3 runs 18 residues. Germline loops: CDR1 DFQATT, CDR2 SNEGSKA (reference sequence). Written as DNA, the CDR3 is TGCAGTGCTAGAGACTTATCCTTTACGTCAGGGAACACCGGGGAGCTGTTTTTT. It is translated as CSARDLSFTSGNTGELFF.

J is TRBJ2-2 and V is TRBV28; TRBD1 might be the D (6 bases). V was cut by 3 bases and J by 3 bases, with 14 bases left in between. The CDR3 consists of 16 residues. Germline V gene data show CDR1 as MDHEN and CDR2 as SYDVKM. The CDR3: CASSFAGDRHTGELFF. CDR3 bases: TGTGCCAGCAGTTTTGCAGGGGATAGGCACACCGGGGAGCTGTTTTTT.

The chain has TRBV9 and TRBJ2-2; 7 bases fit TRBD1. This CDR3 has 17 amino acids. CDR1 and CDR2 from the germline V gene are SGDLS and YYNGEE. The J segment lost 2 bases and the V segment lost 3 bases, leaving 10 bases of the junction unmatched. CDR3: CASSESLGQKNTGELFF. CDR3 DNA: TGTGCCAGCAGCGAAAGTTTGGGACAGAAAAACACCGGGGAGCTGTTTTTT.

The rearrangement links TRBV7-2 to TRBJ1-5; D is undetermined. Germline V gives CDR1 SGHTA, CDR2 FQGNSA. The CDR3 is 14 residues long. V lost 5 bases and J 7 bases, leaving 15 bases between the germline ends. CDR3 in DNA: TGTGCCAGCAGCCCCCGGACGCCGGACCAGCCCCAGCATTTT. Its protein is CASSPRTPDQPQHF. Full variable domain (remainder filled in from reference TRBV7-2 and TRBJ1-5): GAGVSQSPSNKVTEKGKDVELRCDPISGHTALYWYRQSLGQGLEFLIYFQGNSAPDKSGLPSDRFSAERTGGSVSTLTIQRTQQEDSAVYLCASSPRTPDQPQHFGDGTRLSIL.

The chain carries TRBV6-2 or TRBV6-3 and TRBJ1-1; D is uncertain. V was shortened by 7 bases and J by 9 bases, with 9 bases between the two germline ends. Per germline, CDR1 MNHEY and CDR2 SVGEGT. CDR3 length: 10 residues. The CDR3: CASTGSKAFF. CDR3 in DNA: TGTGCCAGCACCGGGTCAAAAGCTTTCTTT.

This clonotype was detected a few times. The rearrangement uses TRBV29-1 and TRBJ2-2, with D unclear. The CDR3 totals 12 residues. With 4 bases removed from V and 4 bases from J, the gap between germline ends came to 7 bases. Germline V lookup: CDR1 SQVTM, CDR2 ANQGSEA. The CDR3, as DNA: TGCAGCGTTGCATGGCGCACCGGGGAGCTGTTTTTT. Translating it yields CSVAWRTGELFF.

The V and J genes are TRBV28 and TRBJ2-5, with D perhaps given as TRBD1 or TRBD2 (5 bases each). The CDR3 is 17 residues long. CDR1 and CDR2 from the germline V gene are MDHEN and SYDVKM. V lost 6 bases and J 2 bases, leaving 22 bases between the germline ends. CDR3 sequence reads: CASSQGPGRYNQETQYF. The CDR3, as DNA: TGTGCCAGCAGCCAGGGTCCGGGGCGCTACAATCAAGAGACCCAGTACTTC.

The chain links TRBV6-6 to TRBJ2-4; D remains unclear. Germline-derived CDR1 and CDR2 are MNHNY and SVGAGI (reference sequence). The CDR3 loop spans 16 amino acids. Trimming pared 2 bases from V and 0 bases from J, leaving 11 bases between. The CDR3 coding sequence is TGTGCCAGCAGTTACCCGGCAGACCTAGCCAAAAACATTCAGTACTTC. Its protein is CASSYPADLAKNIQYF.

This clonotype was counted once. The chain joins TRBV12-3 or TRBV12-4 to TRBJ1-1; tentative D call: TRBD1 (5 bases). V lost 10 bases and J lost 4, with 16 bases in between. The CDR3 has 13 amino acids. The CDR3 region has the DNA TGTGCCACCGGGCTGGGACCCCCCACTGAAGCTTTCTTT. Translating gives CATGLGPPTEAFF.

The chain is built from TRBV29-1 and TRBJ2-2; 10 bases line up with TRBD1. The CDR3 consists of 14 residues. From germline, CDR1 is SQVTM and CDR2 ANQGSEA. In DNA, the CDR3 is TGCGGCACCCGACAGGGGGCTAACACCGGGGAGCTGTTTTTT. This translates into CGTRQGANTGELFF.

This clonotype has more than one count but fewer than ten. The chain links TRBV12-3 or TRBV12-4 to TRBJ2-3; weak D call: TRBD2 (6 bases). Trimming removed 6 bases at V and 3 bases at J, with 16 bases between. CDR3 size: 15 residues. CDR3 protein: CASSRLGGETDTQYF. The CDR3 DNA sequence: TGTGCCAGCAGCCGATTGGGCGGGGAAACAGATACGCAGTATTTT.

There are a few counts of this clonotype. The V and J genes are TRBV6-5 and TRBJ2-6, with D uncertain. The CDR3 has 14 residues. V was cut by 5 bases and J by 0 bases, with 5 bases left in between. Germline V lookup: CDR1 MNHEY, CDR2 SVGAGI. CDR3 DNA sequence: TGTGCCAGCAGTACTCCCTCTGGGGCCAACGTCCTGACTTTC. Its protein product is CASSTPSGANVLTF.

This rearrangement joins TRBV9 to TRBJ1-5; D unresolved. Germline loops: CDR1 SGDLS, CDR2 YYNGEE. This CDR3 is built from 18 residues. Deletions cut 0 bases from V and 2 bases from J, with 18 bases between. This CDR3 reads CASSVALRELERNQPQHF. DNA of the CDR3: TGTGCCAGCAGCGTAGCTCTCCGGGAGCTTGAACGCAATCAGCCCCAGCATTTT.

The rearrangement uses TRBV5-6 and TRBJ1-1; D might be TRBD1 (6 bases). The CDR3 length is 15 residues. Germline CDR1 is SGHDT and CDR2 is YYEEEE. Trimming pared 0 bases from V and 3 bases from J, leaving 12 bases between. CDR3 region: CASSLAAGVDTEAFF. CDR3 coding DNA: TGTGCCAGCAGCTTGGCGGCAGGGGTGGACACTGAAGCTTTCTTT.

The chain is built from TRBV7-2 and TRBJ2-1; 9 nucleotides line up with TRBD1. CDR1 is SGHTA and CDR2 is FQGNSA in the germline V gene. The CDR3 has 16 residues. The ends lost 3 bases at V and 6 bases at J; junction bases unmatched: 9. CDR3 bases: TGTGCCAGCAGCTTGGGGGACAGGGCCCAGCTCAATGAGCAGTTCTTC. As protein: CASSLGDRAQLNEQFF.

The V call is TRBV6-2 or TRBV6-3, the J call TRBJ1-2, with TRBD1 as a possible D gene (5 bases). CDR1 and CDR2 from the germline V gene are MNHEY and SVGEGT. The ends were cut back, 7 bases at V and 7 bases at J, with 19 bases in the middle. CDR3 size: 14 residues. CDR3 in amino acids: CASTSDSRSLGYTF. CDR3 DNA sequence: TGTGCCAGCACCTCAGACAGCAGAAGCCTTGGCTACACCTTC.

The genes are TRBV27 and TRBJ2-2, with TRBD1 matching 7 bases. The CDR3 has 16 amino acids. Trimming cost V 6 bases and J 4 bases; bases outside gene matches: 11. Germline lookup yields CDR1 MNHEY and CDR2 SMNVEV (reference sequence). In DNA form, the CDR3 reads TGTGCCAGCAGCTCTAGACAGGGTCGTCGCACCGGGGAGCTGTTTTTT. It specifies CASSSRQGRRTGELFF.

This clonotype was picked up a small number of times. The rearrangement uses TRBV6-6 and TRBJ2-5, with TRBD2 matching over 8 bases. The V segment lost 6 bases and the J segment 4 bases; nucleotides outside the gene matches: 4. Germline V gene data show CDR1 as MNHNY and CDR2 as SVGAGI (reference sequence). The CDR3 is 13 amino acids. The CDR3 is CASSHGGGETQYF. CDR3 DNA: TGTGCCAGCAGCCACGGGGGGGGAGAGACCCAGTACTTC.

The rearrangement uses TRBV6-6 and TRBJ2-5; 15 bases agree with TRBD2. CDR3 length: 18 residues. Looked up from germline, CDR1 is MNHNY and CDR2 is SVGAGI (reference sequence). Unmatched junction bases numbered 6, after V lost 3 bases and J lost 1 base. The CDR3 here is CASSYRGLAGGSQETQYF. In DNA, the CDR3 is TGTGCCAGCAGTTATAGGGGACTAGCGGGGGGCAGCCAAGAGACCCAGTACTTC.

This clonotype was found once. The chain is built from TRBV4-2 and TRBJ1-4; no clear D gene. Looked up from germline, CDR1 is LGHNA and CDR2 is YNFKEQ. V was pared by 0 bases and J by 0 bases, with 8 bases between. The CDR3 totals 16 residues. The DNA for the CDR3 is TGTGCCAGCAGCCAAGAATCGGCGTCAACTAATGAAAAACTGTTTTTT. Translated: CASSQESASTNEKLFF.